The rows below give T cell receptor beta chains drawn from one sample of a study of tumor and adjacent non-tumor tissue in lung cancer. MiXCR, applied by TCRdb to the multiplex PCR reads, yields one record per CDR3 protein. The table records fewer than 130,000 distinct CDR3 sequences, over 75% of them present only once. Sample: lung tumor tissue. The receptor set was obtained from a man aged 65-85 years with non-small cell lung cancer. CDR3s include the opening cysteine and the closing phenylalanine or tryptophan. D genes are given only for firm matches. Rows give clone size only sometimes, using once, few, many, or a class for an expanded clone.

clone_size d_call j_call v_call cdr3_nt cdr3_aa
. . TRBJ2-7 TRBV18 TGTGCCAGCTCACAACTCGACAGGTCCTACGAGCAGTACTTC CASSQLDRSYEQYF
. TRBD1 TRBJ2-2 TRBV10-3 TGTGCCATCGCTACAGGGGCAAGTTATACCGGGGAGCTGTATTTC CAIATGASYTGELYF
. . TRBJ2-1 TRBV5-4 TGTGCCAGCAGCTTTGGTGGCAGGGTGTGGAATGAGCAGCTCTTC CASSFGGRVWNEQLF
. . TRBJ2-7 TRBV11-2 TGTGCCAGCAGCGAGGACAGCATAAGGTACGGGCAGTACTTC CASSEDSIRYGQYF
. . TRBJ1-4 TRBV11-2 TGTATCAGCAGCAGAAGTGGCACAAGTAATGAAAAACTGTTTTTT CISSRSGTSNEKLFF
. . TRBJ2-7 TRBV4-3 TGCGCCAACAGCCAAGAAATGGGACAAGCGGGTCCCGACGGCTCCTACGAGCAGTACTTC CANSQEMGQAGPDGSYEQYF
. . TRBJ2-1 TRBV6-5 TGTGCCAGCAGTTCTCCCGGGTCATGCTCCTACAATGAGCAGTTCTTC CASSSPGSCSYNEQFF
. . TRBJ2-7 TRBV6-5 TGTGCCGACGGAGGGAGACAAGCAGGTTCTTACGAGCAGTACTTC CADGGRQAGSYEQYF
. . TRBJ1-1 TRBV6-1 TGTGCCAGTAGTGAACGAAGGAACTTGCACAATGAAGCTTTCTTT CASSERRNLHNEAFF
. . TRBJ2-1 TRBV10-2 TGCGCCAGCAGTGGACCTCCACTAGTACATGAGCAGTTCTTC CASSGPPLVHEQFF
. . TRBJ1-1 TRBV29-1 TGCAGCGTCTTGGGACTGGAAACTAAAACTGAAGCTTTCTTT CSVLGLETKTEAFF
. TRBD2 TRBJ2-1 TRBV20-1 TGCAGTGCTGGGGCAAGCGGGAGTGGCGAGCACTTCTTC CSAGASGSGEHFF
. TRBD1 TRBJ1-6 TRBV7-9 TGTGCCAGCGACAACAGGGGTTCACCCCTCAACTTT CASDNRGSPLNF
few . TRBJ1-5 TRBV20-1 TGCAGTGCGTCTGGGGGGCGCCAAGGCAATCAGCCCCAGCATTTT CSASGGRQGNQPQHF
many . TRBJ1-1 TRBV12-3/TRBV12-4 TGTGCCAGCAGTAGGAGGAACACTGAAGCTTTCTTT CASSRRNTEAFF
. TRBD2 TRBJ2-1 TRBV29-1 TGCAGCGTTGAAGGCGGGACTAGCGGGAGGGTAGTTGGTTACAATAAGCAGTTCTTC CSVEGGTSGRVVGYNKQFF
. . TRBJ2-7 TRBV6-5 TGTACCAGCAGTTACAACCCGTTTAGCGGCTCCTACGAGCAGTACTTC CTSSYNPFSGSYEQYF
. . TRBJ2-5 TRBV4-1 TGCGCCAGCAGACACCCCCAAGAGTCCCAGTACTTC CASRHPQESQYF
many . TRBJ1-4 TRBV29-1 TGCAGCGTCCTAAGCCCACAGCACGGGGAAAAACTGTTTTTT CSVLSPQHGEKLFF
. . TRBJ2-1 TRBV2 TGTGCCGGCAGTGAAATACTAGCAGCCTACAATGAGCAGTTCTTC CAGSEILAAYNEQFF
. TRBD2 TRBJ2-7 TRBV20-1 TGCAGTGTTAGAGAAAGGCTAGCGGGGACATACGAGCAGTACTTC CSVRERLAGTYEQYF
few . TRBJ2-5 TRBV30 TGTGCCTGGAGTACTGTCGGAGAGACCCAGTACTTC CAWSTVGETQYF
once . TRBJ2-2 TRBV29-1 TGCAGTGTTGGGCTTCGCGTCGGGGAGCTGTTTTTT CSVGLRVGELFF
. . TRBJ1-2 TRBV4-2 TGTGCCAGCAGCCAAGATCGGGCAGGTGTGTATGACTACACCTTC CASSQDRAGVYDYTF
. TRBD2 TRBJ2-1 TRBV4-3 TGCGCCAGCAGCCAAGACCCAGCGGGAGCTGGATACGATGGGCAGTTCTTC CASSQDPAGAGYDGQFF